A single sample gave rise to the 14 T cell receptor beta chains below, sequenced in a study of regulatory T cells in long-lasting Graves disease. Time point described: persistent/refractory GD, antithyroid drugs over 5 years with positive TRAb. RNA extracted from PBMCs served as the sequencing template. CDR3-region Arm-PCR and iRepertoire HTBI primers produced the TCR beta libraries. TCRdb passed the multiplex PCR reads through MiXCR, listing each CDR3 protein once. The sample consists of about 460,000 distinct CDR3 sequences, approximately 22% of them appearing once. The sample here was peripheral blood mononuclear cells (PBMCs), taken when the disease was refractory, from a patient treated with antithyroid drugs. The receptors derive from a female donor with Graves disease.

The CDR3 spells CSARGVGGNYEQYF. CDR3 coding DNA: TGCAGTGCTAGGGGTGTAGGCGGAAACTACGAGCAGTACTTC. This rearrangement joins TRBV20-1 to TRBJ2-7; D is ambiguous. Germline CDR1 DFQATT, CDR2 SNEGSKA (reference sequence). The CDR3 spans 14 residues. V was pared by 3 bases and J by 3 bases, with 15 bases between.

This clonotype was recorded at least ten times. The rearrangement joins TRBV6-1 to TRBJ1-1, with D perhaps TRBD1 (6 bases). Germline CDR1 reads MNHNS; CDR2 reads SASEGT. Trimming removed 6 bases from V and 6 bases from J, with 11 bases in between. The CDR3 covers 12 residues. The CDR3 sequence is CASSGGRPEAFF. The CDR3 bases are TGTGCCAGCAGCGGGGGCCGCCCTGAAGCTTTCTTT.

The chain employs TRBV7-2 and TRBJ2-2; D gene ambiguous. The CDR3 sequence is 14 residues long. Trimming left V 1 base short and J 5 bases short, with 8 bases between. In germline, CDR1 is SGHTA, CDR2 FQGNSA. The CDR3 loop reads CASSLGWVTGELFF. The CDR3 DNA reads as TGTGCCAGCAGCTTAGGATGGGTTACCGGGGAGCTGTTTTTT.

There are a few counts of this clonotype. This sequence joins TRBV12-3 or TRBV12-4 and TRBJ1-5; 8 bases fit TRBD1. The CDR3 runs 15 residues. The junction had 9 bases not matched to a gene; V was cut back by 4 bases and J by 7 bases. The CDR3 is CASSSGTGISQPQHF. For the CDR3, the DNA is TGTGCCAGCAGTTCCGGGACAGGAATTTCGCAGCCCCAGCATTTT.

The genes are TRBV7-2 and TRBJ1-3; D is undetermined. The V end lost 2 bases, the J end lost 0 bases, and 8 bases lay between the germline ends. The CDR3 contains 15 residues. From germline, CDR1 is SGHTA and CDR2 FQGNSA. DNA for the CDR3: TGTGCCAGCAGCTTATGGGCGAGCTCTGGAAACACCATATATTTT. Translation gives CASSLWASSGNTIYF.

This clonotype has ten or more counts. CDR3 loop: CASSQPGQGYEQYF. CDR3 in DNA: TGTGCCAGCAGCCAACCGGGACAGGGCTACGAGCAGTACTTC. The rearrangement joins TRBV28 to TRBJ2-7; 9 bases line up with TRBD1. Germline V gene sequence: CDR1 MDHEN, CDR2 SYDVKM. The junction had 6 bases not matched to a gene; V was cut back by 6 bases and J by 3 bases. The CDR3 is made up of 14 amino acids.

Only a few counts were recorded for this clonotype. This sequence joins TRBV6-1 and TRBJ2-7; D is unclear. Germline CDR1 is MNHNS and CDR2 is SASEGT. The CDR3 runs 12 residues. V was trimmed by 5 bases and J by 6 bases, leaving 11 bases between them. The CDR3 here is CASSLTPSEQYF. As DNA, the CDR3 is TGTGCCAGCAGTCTGACCCCCTCCGAGCAGTACTTC.

The chain links TRBV19 to TRBJ2-7; no reliable D call. Per the germline V gene, CDR1 is LNHDA and CDR2 is SQIVND (reference sequence). The CDR3 spans 14 residues. V gave up 6 bases and J gave up 3 bases, with 15 bases separating them. CDR3 protein: CASSAESKGYEQYF. CDR3 sequence (DNA): TGTGCCAGTAGCGCCGAGAGCAAAGGCTACGAGCAGTACTTC.

This clonotype was seen a few times. The V and J genes are TRBV11-2 and TRBJ1-2; D is ambiguous. The ends were cut back, 4 bases at V and 3 bases at J, with 9 bases in the middle. The CDR3 sequence is 13 residues long. Germline CDR1 SGHAT, CDR2 FQNNGV. CDR3 amino acids: CASSSLGDYGYTF. The CDR3 nucleotides are TGTGCCAGCAGCTCCCTCGGGGACTATGGCTACACCTTC.

This clonotype was counted ten times or more. V is TRBV6-1 and J is TRBJ1-1; D gene uncertain. Germline values: CDR1 MNHNS, CDR2 SASEGT. V was cut by 3 bases and J by 10 bases, with 12 bases left in between. This CDR3 is 12 amino acids long. CDR3 loop: CASSEALLRAFF. The CDR3 DNA reads TGTGCCAGCAGTGAGGCCCTACTGAGAGCTTTCTTT.

This clonotype was seen at least ten times. V is TRBV28 and J is TRBJ1-2; D is uncertain. V lost 2 bases and J 3 bases, leaving 4 bases between the germline ends. The CDR3 consists of 12 residues. CDR1 and CDR2 (germline): MDHEN, SYDVKM. CDR3 in DNA: TGTGCCAGCAGTTTAGAAGACTATGGCTACACCTTC. This translates into CASSLEDYGYTF.

V usage is TRBV30 and J usage is TRBJ2-7; D is unresolved. The CDR3 is 14 amino acids. The germline V gene encodes CDR1 GTSNPN and CDR2 SVGIG (reference sequence). Trimming cost V 2 bases and J 2 bases, with 13 bases left between them. The CDR3 DNA is TGTGCCTGGAGTTCATTGGACCGTGCCTACGAGCAGTACTTC. The encoded protein is CAWSSLDRAYEQYF. The whole variable domain, remainder taken from reference TRBV30 and TRBJ2-7, is SQTIHQWPATLVQPVGSPLSLECTVEGTSNPNLYWYRQAAGRGLQLLFYSVGIGQISSEVPQNLSASRPQDRQFILSSKKLLLSDSGFYLCAWSSLDRAYEQYFGPGTRLTVT.

This clonotype was observed a handful of times. The rearrangement joins TRBV20-1 to TRBJ1-5, with D possibly matching TRBD1 (5 bases). This CDR3 region has 14 residues. The V and J ends lost 8 bases and 4 bases respectively, with 18 bases between them. Germline CDR1 is DFQATT and CDR2 is SNEGSKA (reference sequence). The CDR3 nucleotides are TGCAGTTCCCACCCGTTCGGGGGGAATCAGCCCCAGCATTTT. It codes for CSSHPFGGNQPQHF.

V gene TRBV28 combines with J gene TRBJ2-1; 11 nucleotides match TRBD2. The ends lost 3 bases at V and 2 bases at J; junction bases unmatched: 6. Germline CDR1 and CDR2: MDHEN and SYDVKM. This CDR3 comprises 17 residues. CDR3 sequence (DNA): TGTGCCAGCAGTTTCTTGGCTAGCGGGGGGCCCTACAATGAGCAGTTCTTC. Protein product: CASSFLASGGPYNEQFF.